This T cell receptor (beta chain) was recorded in a study of blood T cell repertoires in COVID-19. Study as a whole: COVID-19 samples from acute and convalescent phases originated in the United States, Italy and Spain. T cells, B-cell-depleted T cells, or PBMCs supplied cDNA or gDNA.

This clone turned up a few times. The V end was cut by 5 bases, the J end by 3 bases, with 10 bases between. The CDR3 is made up of 13 amino acids. Germline V CDR1 and CDR2: SEHNR, FQNEAQ (reference sequence). In the original workflow: For nucleated cells, counts were estimated from reference gene primer amplification. Only in-frame clones appear in the TCRdb table, and some are missing; sequencing was by immunoSEQ multiplex PCR. V, J and clone size are taken as reported in that table, and D and trimming were inferred from the DNA itself. Here the sample spans 120,000 or so clones, around 90% being singletons.

This sequence originates from a human donor in a cohort sampled during active COVID-19. The V and J genes are TRBV7-9 and TRBJ1-2; D gene unclear. The sequencing sample was made of peripheral blood. CDR3 region: CASSPPLDYGYTF. CDR3 DNA sequence: TGTGCCAGCAGCCCTCCTTTAGACTATGGCTACACCTTC.